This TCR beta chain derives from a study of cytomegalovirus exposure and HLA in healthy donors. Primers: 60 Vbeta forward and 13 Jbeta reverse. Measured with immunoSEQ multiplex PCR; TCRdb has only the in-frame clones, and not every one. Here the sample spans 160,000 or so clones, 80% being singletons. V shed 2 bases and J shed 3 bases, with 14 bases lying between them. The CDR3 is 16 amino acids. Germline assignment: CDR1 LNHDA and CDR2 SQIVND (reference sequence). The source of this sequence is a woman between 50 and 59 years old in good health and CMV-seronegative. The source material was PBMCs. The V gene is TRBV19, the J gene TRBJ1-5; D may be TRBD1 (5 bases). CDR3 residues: CASSIILREVNQPQHF. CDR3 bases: TGTGCCAGTAGTATAATTCTCAGGGAGGTCAATCAGCCCCAGCATTTT.